A single sample is the source of the 32 T cell receptor beta chains below, sequenced in a study of T cell changes during pregnancy in multiple sclerosis. Method: immunoSEQ multiplex PCR; TCRdb's copy keeps in-frame clones and lacks some. The sample has 70,000 to 75,000 clones; over 80% are singletons. The input for sequencing was peripheral blood, taken before pregnancy. The source is a female donor with multiple sclerosis, enrolled in a pregnancy study.

The table lists this clone with a few counts. The rearrangement uses TRBV10-3 and TRBJ1-2; D ambiguous. Germline CDR1 ENHRY, CDR2 SYGVKD. Deletions cut 6 bases from V and 0 bases from J, with 11 bases between. CDR3 length: 14 residues. In DNA, the CDR3 is TGTGCCATCAGGGAGGAGGGAGCTAACTATGGCTACACCTTC. Residues: CAIREEGANYGYTF.

The chain uses TRBV29-1 and TRBJ2-1; no firm D call. The CDR3 has 13 amino acids. The germline V and J ends were trimmed by 3 bases and 0 bases, with 6 bases remaining between them. CDR1 and CDR2 (germline): SQVTM, ANQGSEA. The CDR3 region has the DNA TGCAGCGTTGAGAAGAGCTCCTACAATGAGCAGTTCTTC. It translates to CSVEKSSYNEQFF.

The chain has TRBV4-1 and TRBJ2-7; TRBD2 matches 12 bases. This CDR3 spans 16 amino acids. The J segment lost 4 bases and the V segment lost 5 bases, leaving 9 bases of the junction unmatched. In germline, CDR1 is MGHRA, CDR2 YSYEKL. CDR3 protein: CASSIQTSGSFYEQYF. The CDR3 DNA follows: TGCGCCAGCAGCATCCAGACTAGCGGGAGTTTTTACGAGCAGTACTTC.

The rearrangement joins TRBV5-1 to TRBJ1-1, with no clear D. The germline V gene has CDR1 SGHRS and CDR2 YFSETQ. Trimming took 4 bases from V and 1 from J, leaving 8 bases between them. The CDR3 totals 13 residues. CDR3: CASSLIENTEAFF. For the CDR3, the DNA is TGCGCCAGCAGCCTTATAGAGAACACTGAAGCTTTCTTT.

V and J are TRBV4-1 and TRBJ2-3; D may be TRBD2 (5 bases). The V and J ends lost 1 base and 8 bases respectively, with 16 bases between them. CDR3 size: 15 residues. Germline V gene sequence: CDR1 MGHRA, CDR2 YSYEKL. CDR3 sequence reads: CASSQVGAQRATQYF. In DNA form, the CDR3 reads TGCGCCAGCAGCCAAGTGGGAGCCCAACGGGCTACGCAGTATTTT.

The CDR3: CASSSTGVNTEAFF. The CDR3, as DNA: TGTGCCAGCAGTTCGACAGGGGTGAACACTGAAGCTTTCTTT. The chain carries TRBV6-5 and TRBJ1-1, with TRBD1 identical over 8 bases. The J segment lost 0 bases and the V segment lost 4 bases, leaving 1 base of the junction unmatched. Germline loops: CDR1 MNHEY, CDR2 SVGAGI. The CDR3 covers 14 residues.

The CDR3 sequence is CASIPGSASYNEQFF. CDR3 in DNA: TGTGCCAGCATTCCGGGGAGCGCCTCCTACAATGAGCAGTTCTTC. The V and J genes are TRBV28 and TRBJ2-1, with TRBD2 as a possible D gene (5 bases). The CDR3 is 15 residues long. Per germline, CDR1 MDHEN and CDR2 SYDVKM. Trimming stripped 7 bases from V and 0 bases from J, with 13 bases between.

This rearrangement joins TRBV28 to TRBJ2-3, with 9 bases lining up with TRBD1. This CDR3 region has 16 residues. V was clipped by 3 bases and J by 1 base; unmatched bases: 5. Germline lookup yields CDR1 MDHEN and CDR2 SYDVKM. The CDR3 DNA reads TGTGCCAGCAGTTTTGGATGGACAGGGGGCACAGATACGCAGTATTTT. Its translation: CASSFGWTGGTDTQYF.

The rearrangement links TRBV7-3 to TRBJ2-1; 12 nucleotides line up with TRBD2. V lost 3 bases, J lost 9 bases, and 6 bases stayed unmatched. Germline loops: CDR1 SGHTA, CDR2 FQGTGA. This CDR3 comprises 15 residues. CDR3 residues: CASSFRLAGVLEQFF. CDR3 nucleotides: TGTGCCAGCAGCTTTCGACTAGCGGGAGTACTTGAGCAGTTCTTC. The whole variable domain, remainder taken from reference TRBV7-3 and TRBJ2-1, is GAGVSQTPSNKVTEKGKYVELRCDPISGHTALYWYRQSLGQGPEFLIYFQGTGAADDSGLPNDRFFAVRPEGSVSTLKIQRTERGDSAVYLCASSFRLAGVLEQFFGPGTRLTVL.

This clone was seen more than once but under ten times. This chain connects TRBV28 to TRBJ1-5; no clear D. The length of the CDR3 is 13 residues. V lost 2 bases and J lost 1, with 3 bases in between. Germline V gene data show CDR1 as MDHEN and CDR2 as SYDVKM. The CDR3 sequence is CASSLVSNQPQHF. CDR3 nucleotides: TGTGCCAGCAGTTTAGTAAGCAATCAGCCCCAGCATTTT.

The chain employs TRBV18 and TRBJ2-7; 16 bases agree with TRBD2. After removal of 2 bases from V and 6 bases from J, the junction contained 4 bases not matched to a gene. The CDR3 spans 16 residues. Germline V gene data show CDR1 as KGHSH and CDR2 as LQKENI. The CDR3 here is CASSPTGLAGGGEQYF. CDR3 nucleotide sequence: TGTGCCAGCTCACCAACGGGACTAGCGGGGGGGGGCGAGCAGTACTTC.

Points on this clone: One end of the junction fails to match germline, which may point to a read error. V gene TRBV7-7 combines with J gene TRBJ2-1; 11 positions match TRBD2. This CDR3 region has 17 residues. Germline V lookup: CDR1 SSHAT, CDR2 FNYEAQ (reference sequence). The CDR3 loop reads CASSQFPTSGTYNEQFF. CDR3 DNA: TGTGCTAGCAGCCAATTTCCGACTAGCGGGACGTACAATGAGCAGTTCTTC. Using reference TRBV7-7 and TRBJ2-1 for the parts outside the CDR3, the full variable domain is GAGVSQSPRYKVTKRGQDVTLRCDPISSHATLYWYQQALGQGPEFLTYFNYEAQPDKSGLPSDRFSAERPEGSISTLTIQRTEQRDSAMYRCASSQFPTSGTYNEQFFGPGTRLTVL.

V is TRBV4-1 and J is TRBJ2-3; no reliable D call. This CDR3 region has 14 residues. V lost 5 bases and J 4 bases, leaving 13 bases between the germline ends. Germline assignment: CDR1 MGHRA and CDR2 YSYEKL. Here the CDR3 reads CASSKAGGADTQYF. Written as DNA, the CDR3 is TGCGCCAGCAGCAAAGCCGGTGGAGCAGATACGCAGTATTTT.

V is TRBV19 and J is TRBJ2-1; weak D call: TRBD2 (6 bases). Germline V CDR1 and CDR2: LNHDA, SQIVND (reference sequence). The V gene lost 9 bases and the J gene lost 0 bases, with 21 bases spanning the gap. The CDR3 totals 17 residues. In DNA form, the CDR3 reads TGTGCCAGCCAATCTTCTGTGTTGCGGGACTCCTACAATGAGCAGTTCTTC. Amino acid sequence: CASQSSVLRDSYNEQFF.

This clone was observed a handful of times. CDR3 in amino acids: CASSPLGTNTEAFF. CDR3 in DNA: TGTGCCAGCAGCCCCCTCGGGACTAACACTGAAGCTTTCTTT. The chain joins TRBV11-2 to TRBJ1-1; weak D call: TRBD1 (5 bases). V lost 5 bases to trimming and J lost 2 bases, with 12 bases between them. Germline CDR1 is SGHAT and CDR2 is FQNNGV. The CDR3 loop spans 14 amino acids.

The chain recombines TRBV28 with TRBJ1-5; D is undetermined. Germline V lookup: CDR1 MDHEN, CDR2 SYDVKM. V was clipped by 1 base and J by 0 bases, with 7 bases between them. The CDR3 is 15 amino acids. The CDR3 region has the DNA TGTGCCAGCAGTTTATCTCGGTATAGCAATCAGCCCCAGCATTTT. It codes for CASSLSRYSNQPQHF.

This chain joins TRBV11-2 and TRBJ1-5; D remains unclear. Trimming left V 5 bases short and J 6 bases short, with 14 bases between. The CDR3 extends over 14 amino acids. Germline assignment: CDR1 SGHAT and CDR2 FQNNGV. The CDR3 region is CASSPYGGGQPQHF. As DNA, the CDR3 is TGTGCCAGCAGCCCTTACGGCGGAGGTCAGCCCCAGCATTTT.

This rearrangement joins TRBV7-3 to TRBJ2-1; TRBD2 matches 11 bases. V was pared by 5 bases and J by 0 bases, with 6 bases of the junction left unmatched. The CDR3 contains 17 residues. Germline V gene data show CDR1 as SGHTA and CDR2 as FQGTGA. CDR3 DNA: TGTGCCAGCAGCAAGGGACTAGCGGAGAGCTCCTACAATGAGCAGTTCTTC. Translating it yields CASSKGLAESSYNEQFF. The complete variable domain, with remaining parts taken from reference TRBV7-3 and TRBJ2-1, reads GAGVSQTPSNKVTEKGKYVELRCDPISGHTALYWYRQSLGQGPEFLIYFQGTGAADDSGLPNDRFFAVRPEGSVSTLKIQRTERGDSAVYLCASSKGLAESSYNEQFFGPGTRLTVL.

This chain joins TRBV28 and TRBJ2-6; the D gene is possibly TRBD1 (6 bases). Germline lookup yields CDR1 MDHEN and CDR2 SYDVKM. Deletions cut 7 bases from V and 2 bases from J, with 15 bases between. The CDR3 length is 16 residues. The CDR3 DNA reads as TGTGCCAGCACGGGACACCCCCAACCTGGGGCCAACGTCCTGACTTTC. Its protein product is CASTGHPQPGANVLTF.

The chain is built from TRBV5-1 and TRBJ1-4, with D possibly matching TRBD1 (6 bases). Germline lookup yields CDR1 SGHRS and CDR2 YFSETQ. V lost 0 bases to trimming and J lost 8 bases, with 17 bases between them. The CDR3 sequence is 16 residues long. The CDR3 loop reads CASSLEGGVRDEKLFF. Written as DNA, the CDR3 is TGCGCCAGCAGCTTGGAGGGGGGGGTCCGGGACGAAAAACTGTTTTTT.

The chain links TRBV29-1 to TRBJ2-7; 10 bases agree with TRBD2. V shed 7 bases and J 3 bases; nucleotides not matched to a gene: 12. The length of the CDR3 is 15 residues. The V gene's germline CDR1 is SQVTM and CDR2 ANQGSEA. The CDR3 reads CSAMKATSGDYEQYF. The CDR3 DNA reads as TGCAGCGCCATGAAGGCCACTAGCGGGGACTACGAGCAGTACTTC.

This chain links TRBV5-1 with TRBJ2-7; perhaps TRBD1 as D (6 bases). CDR1 is SGHRS and CDR2 is YFSETQ in the germline V gene. With 4 bases removed from V and 4 bases from J, the gap between germline ends came to 15 bases. This CDR3 comprises 14 residues. This chain's CDR3 is CASSKQGSGYEQYF. The CDR3 DNA is TGCGCCAGCAGCAAACAGGGTTCAGGTTACGAGCAGTACTTC. Looking up the rest from reference TRBV5-1 and TRBJ2-7 gives the full variable domain: KAGVTQTPRYLIKTRGQQVTLSCSPISGHRSVSWYQQTPGQGLQFLFEYFSETQRNKGNFPGRFSGRQFSNSRSEMNVSTLELGDSALYLCASSKQGSGYEQYFGPGTRLTVT.

The chain recombines TRBV21-1 with TRBJ2-7; the DNA was not used to check the table's D call, TRBD1. TRBV21-1 is termed a pseudogene. The CDR3 runs 16 residues. The CDR3 region is CASGPRLRTTTYEQYF. CDR3 DNA: TGTGCCAGCGGGCCCCGTCTTCGGACAACCACCTACGAGCAGTACTTC.

The chain combines TRBV29-1 with TRBJ2-7; 10 bases align to TRBD1. The CDR3 runs to 14 residues. J was trimmed by 2 bases and V by 4 bases; bases with no gene match: 5. CDR1 and CDR2 (germline): SQVTM, ANQGSEA. The CDR3 is CSVAGQGSPYEQYF. CDR3 nucleotides: TGCAGCGTTGCGGGACAGGGGTCCCCCTACGAGCAGTACTTC.

As concerns this clone: The junction departs from the called germline gene at one end, perhaps through a read error. The V and J genes are TRBV7-7 and TRBJ2-5; weak D call: TRBD2 (6 bases). The CDR3 spans 12 residues. From germline, CDR1 is SSHAT and CDR2 FNYEAQ (reference sequence). The DNA for the CDR3 is TGTGCTAGCAGCGCTGCGGGGGAGACCCAGTACTTC. It specifies CASSAAGETQYF. The entire variable domain, with the rest obtained from reference TRBV7-7 and TRBJ2-5, is as follows: GAGVSQSPRYKVTKRGQDVTLRCDPISSHATLYWYQQALGQGPEFLTYFNYEAQPDKSGLPSDRFSAERPEGSISTLTIQRTEQRDSAMYRCASSAAGETQYFGPGTRLLVL.

This chain joins TRBV7-2 and TRBJ1-5, with TRBD1 as a possible D gene (6 bases). The V end lost 5 bases, the J end lost 2 bases, and 16 bases lay between the germline ends. Germline V gene sequence: CDR1 SGHTA, CDR2 FQGNSA. The CDR3 contains 16 residues. CDR3 bases: TGTGCCAGCAGCGCGGACAGACTTCGGGGCAATCAGCCCCAGCATTTT. It codes for CASSADRLRGNQPQHF.

The chain has TRBV6-5 and TRBJ1-3; the D gene is possibly TRBD1 (5 bases). Per germline, CDR1 MNHEY and CDR2 SVGAGI. The V and J ends lost 5 bases and 4 bases respectively, with 15 bases between them. This CDR3 is built from 15 residues. CDR3 loop: CASSLGQGGGNTIYF. The CDR3 DNA reads as TGTGCCAGCAGTCTGGGGCAGGGAGGGGGAAACACCATATATTTT.

The CDR3, as DNA: TGTGCCAGCAGTTCCCCTCCCCAGTTGAGGTTGAGTGGCTACACCTTC. Translating gives CASSSPPQLRLSGYTF. The genes are TRBV28 and TRBJ1-2, with D hard to call. Germline V gene lookup returns CDR1 MDHEN and CDR2 SYDVKM. The CDR3 is 16 amino acids. V was cut by 4 bases and J by 7 bases, with 22 bases left in between.

This clone has a handful of counts. The gene calls are TRBV5-1 and TRBJ1-2; 9 bases map to TRBD1. After removal of 6 bases from V and 2 bases from J, the junction contained 5 bases not matched to a gene. Looked up from germline, CDR1 is SGHRS and CDR2 is YFSETQ. The CDR3 is 14 residues long. Here the CDR3 reads CASTYTGGNYGYTF. The CDR3 bases are TGCGCCAGCACTTATACAGGGGGCAACTATGGCTACACCTTC.

This sequence joins TRBV7-2 and TRBJ2-7; no firm D call. Germline V gene lookup returns CDR1 SGHTA and CDR2 FQGNSA. This CDR3 contains 12 residues. V lost 8 bases to trimming and J lost 0 bases, with 8 bases between them. CDR3 coding DNA: TGTGCCAGCTCAGGCCCCTCCTACGAGCAGTACTTC. It translates to CASSGPSYEQYF.

The V and J genes are TRBV5-1 and TRBJ1-4, with a weak D call TRBD1 (6 bases). V dropped 2 bases and J dropped 4 bases, with 9 bases sitting between them. There are 14 residues in the CDR3. CDR1 and CDR2 from the germline V gene are SGHRS and YFSETQ. CDR3 protein: CASSFTGFNEKLFF. In DNA, the CDR3 is TGCGCCAGCAGCTTTACAGGGTTTAATGAAAAACTGTTTTTT.

This clone showed up just a few times. V usage is TRBV4-3 and J usage is TRBJ1-1; weak D call: TRBD1 (5 bases). The length of the CDR3 is 14 residues. Germline loops: CDR1 LGHNA, CDR2 YSLEER. Trimming left V 0 bases short and J 0 bases short, with 5 bases between. CDR3 protein: CASSQDRVNTEAFF. CDR3 in DNA: TGCGCCAGCAGCCAAGACAGGGTGAACACTGAAGCTTTCTTT.